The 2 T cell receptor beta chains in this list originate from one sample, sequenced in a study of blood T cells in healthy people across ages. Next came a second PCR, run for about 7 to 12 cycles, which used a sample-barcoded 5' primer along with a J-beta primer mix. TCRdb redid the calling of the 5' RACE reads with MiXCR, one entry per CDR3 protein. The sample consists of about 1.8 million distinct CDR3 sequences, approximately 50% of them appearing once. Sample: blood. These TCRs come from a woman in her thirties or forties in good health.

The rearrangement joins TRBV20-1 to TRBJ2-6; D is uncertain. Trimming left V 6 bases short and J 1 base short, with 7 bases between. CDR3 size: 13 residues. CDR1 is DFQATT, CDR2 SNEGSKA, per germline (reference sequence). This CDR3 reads CSATISGANVLTF. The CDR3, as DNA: TGCAGTGCCACGATATCTGGGGCCAACGTCCTGACTTTC.

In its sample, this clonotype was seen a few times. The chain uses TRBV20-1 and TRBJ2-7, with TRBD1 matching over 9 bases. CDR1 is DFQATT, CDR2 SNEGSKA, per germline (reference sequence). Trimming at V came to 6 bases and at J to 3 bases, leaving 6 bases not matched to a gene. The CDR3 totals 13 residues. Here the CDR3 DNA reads TGCAGTGCCAGTCGGGGACAGGGCTACGAGCAGTACTTC. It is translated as CSASRGQGYEQYF.